Each of the 18 T cell receptor beta chains below was sequenced from the same sample in a study of shared T cell receptors in the human thymus. Data came from immunoSEQ multiplex PCR; TCRdb stores just in-frame clones and leaves some out. The sample has more than 550,000 clones, roughly 85% seen once; the top ten hold around 0.0094%. The same sample was also studied in work on human thymus T cells.

Sequenced sample: thymocytes. These receptors were obtained from a girl in the first two years of life with a congenital heart defect.

This chain links TRBV29-1 with TRBJ2-6; no clear D. The germline V gene has CDR1 SQVTM and CDR2 ANQGSEA. The CDR3 contains 15 residues. V was shortened by 0 bases and J by 0 bases, with 6 bases between the two germline ends. The CDR3 is CSVEDFSSGANVLTF. The CDR3 DNA reads as TGCAGCGTTGAAGACTTCTCCTCTGGGGCCAACGTCCTGACTTTC.

CDR3 in amino acids: CAWNPRAGESSYNSPLHF. CDR3 sequence (DNA): TGTGCCTGGAACCCACGGGCAGGGGAATCCTCCTATAATTCACCCCTCCACTTT. The rearrangement links TRBV30 to TRBJ1-6; weak D call: TRBD1 (6 bases). This CDR3 contains 18 residues. V was trimmed by 4 bases and J by 0 bases, leaving 19 bases between them. Germline V gene data show CDR1 as GTSNPN and CDR2 as SVGIG (reference sequence).

The chain recombines TRBV9 with TRBJ1-4; D gene ambiguous. This CDR3 is built from 16 residues. Germline V gene lookup returns CDR1 SGDLS and CDR2 YYNGEE. Trimming left V 0 bases short and J 3 bases short, with 12 bases between. The CDR3 protein is CASSVGGSPPNEKLFF. The CDR3 DNA reads TGTGCCAGCAGCGTAGGAGGGTCACCACCTAATGAAAAACTGTTTTTT.

The chain combines TRBV4-3 with TRBJ2-7, with D possibly TRBD1 on 6 matching bases. The CDR3 consists of 16 residues. Between the trimmed V and J ends, which lost 1 base and 5 bases, there was a span of 18 bases. Germline-derived CDR1 and CDR2 are LGHNA and YSLEER. DNA of the CDR3: TGCGCCAGCAGCCAAGGGCAGGGGCCCTTCTTTCACGAGCAGTACTTC. This gives the protein CASSQGQGPFFHEQYF.

The table lists this clone with a count of one. V gene TRBV6-1 combines with J gene TRBJ1-2, with D possibly matching TRBD1 (6 bases). Trimming cost V 4 bases and J 8 bases, with 20 bases left between them. CDR1 MNHNS and CDR2 SASEGT come from the germline V gene. This CDR3 is 15 amino acids long. The CDR3 spells CASSAQQGTGDGYTF. CDR3 sequence (DNA): TGTGCCAGCAGTGCCCAACAGGGAACGGGTGACGGCTACACCTTC.

V is TRBV27 and J is TRBJ2-1, with a possible D match to TRBD1 (6 bases). CDR1 is MNHEY, CDR2 SMNVEV, per germline (reference sequence). The CDR3 sequence is 17 residues long. V was pared by 2 bases and J by 4 bases, with 18 bases between. CDR3 nucleotide sequence: TGTGCCAGCAGTTTACCCCCCACAGGGTCCCCATACAATGAGCAGTTCTTC. Protein sequence: CASSLPPTGSPYNEQFF.

The V call is TRBV5-1, the J call TRBJ2-7, with 9 bases aligning to TRBD1. The CDR3 spans 14 residues. V trimming: 3 bases; J trimming: 6 bases; junction bases outside the gene matches: 7. Germline CDR1 is SGHRS and CDR2 is YFSETQ. CDR3 in amino acids: CASSWTGVPLEQYF. The DNA of the CDR3 is TGCGCCAGCAGCTGGACAGGGGTCCCCCTCGAGCAGTACTTC.

J is TRBJ1-3 and V is TRBV5-1; unclear D gene. Germline V gives CDR1 SGHRS, CDR2 YFSETQ. This CDR3 is built from 14 residues. The V end lost 7 bases, the J end lost 0 bases, and 11 bases lay between the germline ends. Here the CDR3 DNA reads TGCGCCAGCCGATCTACCGGCTCTGGAAACACCATATATTTT. This sequence encodes CASRSTGSGNTIYF.

This sequence joins TRBV6-5 and TRBJ2-3; D is ambiguous. V lost 10 bases and J lost 2, with 16 bases in between. This CDR3 is 14 amino acids long. Germline V gene lookup returns CDR1 MNHEY and CDR2 SVGAGI. The CDR3 DNA reads as TGTGCCACTAAGCTCCCTCGCCCCACAGATACGCAGTATTTT. It is translated as CATKLPRPTDTQYF.

The chain couples TRBV7-6 to TRBJ1-5; D is perhaps TRBD1 (5 bases). CDR1 SGHVS and CDR2 FNYEAQ come from the germline V gene. The CDR3 has 13 amino acids. Trimming left V 5 bases short and J 5 bases short, with 10 bases between. This CDR3 is CASSPGRDQPQHF. Here the CDR3 DNA reads TGTGCCAGCAGCCCAGGGAGGGATCAGCCCCAGCATTTT.

This chain links TRBV18 with TRBJ1-3; TRBD1 is a possible D gene (6 bases). Germline V gene lookup returns CDR1 KGHSH and CDR2 LQKENI. Trimming removed 4 bases at V and 2 bases at J, with 15 bases between. CDR3 size: 16 residues. The CDR3 region is CASSLTQGRAGNTIYF. The CDR3 DNA reads as TGTGCCAGCTCACTTACGCAGGGGCGGGCTGGAAACACCATATATTTT.

The chain carries TRBV5-1 and TRBJ1-3; perhaps TRBD1 as D (6 bases). The CDR3 totals 17 residues. The germline gives CDR1 SGHRS, CDR2 YFSETQ. The germline V and J ends were trimmed by 1 base and 3 bases, with 17 bases remaining between them. CDR3 in amino acids: CASSLSSVGAVGNTIYF. The CDR3 DNA sequence: TGCGCCAGCAGCTTGAGCTCGGTGGGGGCAGTTGGAAACACCATATATTTT.

The CDR3 DNA sequence: TGTGCCAGCAGTGGGAGGGGCTCTGGAAACACCATATATTTT. It codes for CASSGRGSGNTIYF. The V and J genes are TRBV25-1 and TRBJ1-3; TRBD1 might be the D (5 bases). V lost 4 bases and J 0 bases, leaving 7 bases between the germline ends. Germline CDR1 and CDR2: MGHDK and SYGVNS. The CDR3 totals 14 residues. Looking up the rest from reference TRBV25-1 and TRBJ1-3 gives the full variable domain: EADIYQTPRYLVIGTGKKITLECSQTMGHDKMYWYQQDPGMELHLIHYSYGVNSTEKGDLSSESTVSRIRTEHFPLTLESARPSHTSQYLCASSGRGSGNTIYFGEGSWLTVV.

The rearrangement joins TRBV5-4 to TRBJ1-2; 8 bases line up with TRBD1. V shed 2 bases, J shed 14 bases, and the junction held 14 bases outside the gene matches. This CDR3 is built from 14 residues. Germline V gives CDR1 SGHNT, CDR2 YYREEE (reference sequence). CDR3 in amino acids: CASSFHRDRRRGTF. CDR3 bases: TGTGCCAGCAGCTTCCACCGGGACAGGAGAAGGGGGACCTTC. Full variable domain (rest looked up from reference TRBV5-4 and TRBJ1-2): ETGVTQSPTHLIKTRGQQVTLRCSSQSGHNTVSWYQQALGQGPQFIFQYYREEENGRGNFPPRFSGLQFPNYSSELNVNALELDDSALYLCASSFHRDRRRGTFGSGTRLTVV.

The chain couples TRBV29-1 to TRBJ2-5, with a possible D match to TRBD1 (5 bases). The CDR3 spans 16 residues. The germline CDR1 and CDR2 sequences are SQVTM and ANQGSEA. V shed 2 bases and J shed 3 bases, with 19 bases lying between them. DNA for the CDR3: TGCAGCGTTGAACCCGCCGAGGACAAGGAGAAAGAGACCCAGTACTTC. This codes for CSVEPAEDKEKETQYF.

This chain links TRBV28 with TRBJ2-3; 12 bases align to TRBD1. The CDR3 loop spans 19 amino acids. Germline V gene sequence: CDR1 MDHEN, CDR2 SYDVKM. Trimming cost V 5 bases and J 0 bases; bases outside gene matches: 12. The CDR3 nucleotides are TGTGCCAGCAGTACTTGGGACAGGGGGCCGACCGCTAGCACAGATACGCAGTATTTT. It is translated as CASSTWDRGPTASTDTQYF. Full variable domain (rest looked up from reference TRBV28 and TRBJ2-3): DVKVTQSSRYLVKRTGEKVFLECVQDMDHENMFWYRQDPGLGLRLIYFSYDVKMKEKGDIPEGYSVSREKKERFSLILESASTNQTSMYLCASSTWDRGPTASTDTQYFGPGTRLTVL.

The gene calls are TRBV18 and TRBJ1-2; 8 nucleotides agree with TRBD1. Losses at the gene ends were 0 bases for V and 0 bases for J; bases not matched to a gene: 0. Germline CDR1 is KGHSH and CDR2 is LQKENI. The CDR3 length is 15 residues. CDR3 protein: CASSPPGQANYGYTF. In DNA, the CDR3 is TGTGCCAGCTCACCACCGGGACAGGCTAACTATGGCTACACCTTC.

The rearrangement uses TRBV5-5 and TRBJ2-7; a weak D match, TRBD2 (6 bases). The CDR3 is made up of 14 amino acids. Germline CDR1 is SGHKS and CDR2 is YYEKEE (reference sequence). V was pared by 2 bases and J by 3 bases, with 12 bases between. DNA for the CDR3: TGTGCCAGCAGCTTTAGGTGGACTATCTACGAGCAGTACTTC. Translation gives CASSFRWTIYEQYF. The whole variable domain, filled in from reference TRBV5-5 and TRBJ2-7, reads DAGVTQSPTHLIKTRGQQVTLRCSPISGHKSVSWYQQVLGQGPQFIFQYYEKEERGRGNFPDRFSARQFPNYSSELNVNALLLGDSALYLCASSFRWTIYEQYFGPGTRLTVT.